Sequencing of this TCR beta chain was carried out in a study of CD8 T cells in Susac syndrome. Concerning this clonotype itself: What it recognizes is unknown.

Reverse transcription of about 0.5 to 1 ug RNA used random hexamers. TCRdb used MiXCR to reprocess the immunoSEQ multiplex PCR reads, holding one entry per CDR3 protein. The sample contains 180,000 or so distinct CDR3 sequences, more than 90% of which appear only once. V shed 8 bases and J 4 bases; nucleotides not matched to a gene: 7. The CDR3 is 13 residues long. Sequencing of TCR beta covered CD8+ and CD4+ T cells obtained from blood. Study findings and constraints: The authors acknowledged that the study's TCR sequencing and HLA analysis involved relatively few individuals.

The receptor's source is a human donor in good health. The sequencing sample was made of CD4+ T cells from PBMCs. The chain recombines TRBV23-1 with TRBJ1-1, with 7 bases matching TRBD1. TRBV23-1 falls under the ORF class, with uncertain function. This chain's CDR3 is CASLDREITEAFF. The CDR3 coding sequence is TGCGCCAGCCTTGACAGGGAGATCACTGAAGCTTTCTTT.